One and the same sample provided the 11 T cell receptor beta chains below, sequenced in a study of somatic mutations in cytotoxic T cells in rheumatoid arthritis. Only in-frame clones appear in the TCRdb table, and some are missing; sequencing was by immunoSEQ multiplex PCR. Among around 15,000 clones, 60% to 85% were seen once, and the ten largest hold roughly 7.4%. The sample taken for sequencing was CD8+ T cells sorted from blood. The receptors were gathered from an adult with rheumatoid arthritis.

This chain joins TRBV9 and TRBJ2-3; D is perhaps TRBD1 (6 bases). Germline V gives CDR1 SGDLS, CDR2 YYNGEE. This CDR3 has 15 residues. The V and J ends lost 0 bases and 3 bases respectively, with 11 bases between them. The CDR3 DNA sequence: TGTGCCAGCAGCGTAGATCTGGGGACAACAGATACGCAGTATTTT. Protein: CASSVDLGTTDTQYF.

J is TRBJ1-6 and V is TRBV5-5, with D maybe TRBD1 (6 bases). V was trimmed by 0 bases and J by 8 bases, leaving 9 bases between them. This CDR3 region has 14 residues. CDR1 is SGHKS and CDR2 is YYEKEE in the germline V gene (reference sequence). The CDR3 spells CASSLEQGYSPLHF. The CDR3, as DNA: TGTGCCAGCAGCTTGGAGCAGGGGTATTCACCCCTCCACTTT.

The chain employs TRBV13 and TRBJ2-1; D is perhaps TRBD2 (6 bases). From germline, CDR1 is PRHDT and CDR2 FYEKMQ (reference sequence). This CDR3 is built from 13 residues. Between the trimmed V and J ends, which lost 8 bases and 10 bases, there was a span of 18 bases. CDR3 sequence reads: CASQLMTRGEQFF. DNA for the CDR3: TGTGCCAGCCAACTCATGACTAGGGGAGAGCAGTTCTTC.

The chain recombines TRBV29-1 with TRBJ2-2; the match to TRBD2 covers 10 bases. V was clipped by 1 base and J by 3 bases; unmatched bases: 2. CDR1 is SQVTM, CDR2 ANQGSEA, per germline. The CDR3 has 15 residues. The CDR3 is CSVEAAGGYTGELFF. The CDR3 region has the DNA TGCAGCGTTGAAGCAGCGGGAGGGTACACCGGGGAGCTGTTTTTT.

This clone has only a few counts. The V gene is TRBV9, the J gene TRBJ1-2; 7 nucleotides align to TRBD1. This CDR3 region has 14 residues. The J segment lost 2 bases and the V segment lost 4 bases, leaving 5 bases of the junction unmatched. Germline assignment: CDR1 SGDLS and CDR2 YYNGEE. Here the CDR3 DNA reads TGTGCCAGCAGCCCCCAGGGACAGAACTATGGCTACACCTTC. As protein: CASSPQGQNYGYTF.

CDR3 amino acids: CASSLVRIPDTQYF. CDR3 bases: TGTGCCAGCAGCTTGGTTCGGATACCAGATACGCAGTATTTT. J is TRBJ2-3 and V is TRBV5-6; D uncertain. Looked up from germline, CDR1 is SGHDT and CDR2 is YYEEEE. With 0 bases removed from V and 4 bases from J, the gap between germline ends came to 9 bases. CDR3 length: 14 residues.

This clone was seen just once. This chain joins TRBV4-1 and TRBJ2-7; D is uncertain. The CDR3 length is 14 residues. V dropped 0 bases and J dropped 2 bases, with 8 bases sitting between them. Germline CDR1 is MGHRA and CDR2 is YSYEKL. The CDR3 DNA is TGCGCCAGCAGCCAAGAAAACCTGGCCTACGAGCAGTACTTC. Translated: CASSQENLAYEQYF.

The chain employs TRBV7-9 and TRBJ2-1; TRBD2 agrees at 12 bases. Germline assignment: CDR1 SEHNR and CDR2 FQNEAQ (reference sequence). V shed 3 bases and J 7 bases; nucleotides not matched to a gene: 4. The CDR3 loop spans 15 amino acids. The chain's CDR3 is CASSFWTSGNNEQFF. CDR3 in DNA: TGTGCCAGCAGCTTTTGGACTAGCGGGAATAATGAGCAGTTCTTC. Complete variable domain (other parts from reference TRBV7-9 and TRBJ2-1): DTGVSQNPRHKITKRGQNVTFRCDPISEHNRLYWYRQTLGQGPEFLTYFQNEAQLEKSRLLSDRFSAERPKGSFSTLEIQRTEQGDSAMYLCASSFWTSGNNEQFFGPGTRLTVL.

The CDR3 is CASSFRREGREQYF. CDR3 bases: TGCGCCAGCAGCTTCAGGCGGGAGGGCCGCGAGCAGTACTTC. The rearrangement uses TRBV5-1 and TRBJ2-7; 9 positions match TRBD2. From germline, CDR1 is SGHRS and CDR2 YFSETQ. Trimming cost V 2 bases and J 6 bases; bases outside gene matches: 6. The CDR3 loop spans 14 amino acids.

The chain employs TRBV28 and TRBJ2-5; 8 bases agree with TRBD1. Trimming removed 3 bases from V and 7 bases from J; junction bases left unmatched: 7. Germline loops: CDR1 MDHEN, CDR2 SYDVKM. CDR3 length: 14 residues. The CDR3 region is CASSLGRGLGTQYF. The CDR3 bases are TGTGCCAGCAGTTTGGGCAGGGGGCTAGGGACCCAGTACTTC.

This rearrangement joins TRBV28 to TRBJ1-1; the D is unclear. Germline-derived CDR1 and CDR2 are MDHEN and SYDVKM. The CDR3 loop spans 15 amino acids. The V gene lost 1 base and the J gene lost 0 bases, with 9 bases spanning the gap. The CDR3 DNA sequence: TGTGCCAGCAGTTTATCGGTTGCAGTGAACACTGAAGCTTTCTTT. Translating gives CASSLSVAVNTEAFF.